This T cell receptor beta chain was sequenced during a study of T cell responses to AZD1222 COVID-19 vaccine (dated by TCRdb to the early 2020s). Describing the broader study: Because spike-specific TCR depth and breadth did not differ between the two schedules, AZD1222 recipients who got a second dose at roughly 4 weeks were pooled with those who got a second dose at roughly 12 weeks. A total of 230 or so trial participants underwent TCR sequencing, of whom 207 received two doses of AZD1222 and some 26 received two doses of the MenACWY control vaccine. Trial participants were enrolled by age into subgroups of 18-55, 56-69 and 70-plus years, and around 140, 26 and 57 TCR-sequenced participants, respectively, were included in these subgroups. Overall study results and their limits: Spike-specific TCR breadth and depth rose significantly after two AZD1222 doses compared with day 0 and with MenACWY recipients. Most participants were white British and females outnumbered males, and the authors suggested that clonal diversity may have been underestimated. Because no day 14 peak-response samples were available, the repertoires could be characterized only after the peak T cell response. Only five or six AZD1222 recipients were SARS-CoV-2 seropositive at baseline, limiting conclusions about previously exposed vaccinees. The 56-69-year group was small, and its depth increase did not reach significance, likely because of low power. CD4 TCRs associated with the vaccine covered the entire spike protein, and the dominant responses were in regions 160-218 and 743-854. Reportedly, almost half of the unique spike-specific TCRs recognized epitopes lying outside the regions that are mutated in the B.1.351 and B.1.1.7 variants.

A remark on this clone: It lacks a known antigen. Base qualities are not provided; no much larger clone lies one nucleotide away.

Reading the label with the study, this specimen's time point is: baseline before first vaccination. Vaccinee samples were obtained from the UK trials COV001 and COV002, which included a single-blind randomized controlled phase 2/3 trial of AZD1222 (ChAdOx1 nCoV-19) in healthy adults. For TCRbeta chain sequencing, PBMC samples were collected from trial participants at day 0 and at day 28 after the second dose. The CDR3 measures 12 amino acids from cysteine to phenylalanine. The entry retains the CDR3 DNA only, 36 bases that are in frame from base 1. V loses 7 bases of germline sequence and J loses 6 bases, and the interval between the two ends is 13 bases. CDR1 and CDR2, per the germline V gene, are SQVTM and ANQGSEA. The CDR3 regions of human TCRbeta chains were analyzed by immunosequencing. The authors' pipeline ran thus. TCRs in the repertoires were compared against a reference library of SARS-CoV-2-specific TCRs that had been generated with the MIRA antigen-specificity platform. Breadth was defined as the fraction of unique TCRs that were SARS-CoV-2-associated, and depth was defined as the fraction of total T cells that were SARS-CoV-2-associated. Using the MIRA data, every spike-specific TCR was mapped to the spike region that the TCR reacted to and assigned to either a CD4 or a CD8 class. Log10-transformed breadth and depth values were compared by one-way ANOVA with Sidak's multiple comparisons tests. The immuneACCESS repertoire file appears here via TCRdb, limited to in-frame rearrangements. These files lack a portion of the clones; in checked studies, under half of the deficit traces to unresolved V genes, and the cause of the others is not known. That table furnishes V, J and clone size, whereas the DNA furnished D and trimming. This sample is represented by about 130,000 clones; about 91% of them were singletons. The top ten constitute 2.8% of the sample.

Sequenced here: peripheral blood, sampled on day 0 of AZD1222 vaccination. Recombination joined TRBV29-1 with TRBJ2-1; no D segment can be confidently identified. This clonotype was obtained from an adult in good health. The CDR3 reads as follows: CSALRASNEQFF. The base sequence is TGCAGCGCTTTGCGAGCCAGCAATGAGCAGTTCTTC.